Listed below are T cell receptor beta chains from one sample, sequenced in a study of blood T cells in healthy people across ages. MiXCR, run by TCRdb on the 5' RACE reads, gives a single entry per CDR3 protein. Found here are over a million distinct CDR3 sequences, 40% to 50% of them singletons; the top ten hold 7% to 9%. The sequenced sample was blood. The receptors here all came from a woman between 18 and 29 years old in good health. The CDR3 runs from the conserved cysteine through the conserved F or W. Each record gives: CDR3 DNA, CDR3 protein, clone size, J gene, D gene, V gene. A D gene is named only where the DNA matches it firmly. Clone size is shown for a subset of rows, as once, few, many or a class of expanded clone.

cdr3_nt: TGTGCCAGCAGTCCCCCTCTTCTGGCGGGAGGGTACAATGAGCAGTTCTTC; cdr3_aa: CASSPPLLAGGYNEQFF; clone_size: -; j_call: TRBJ2-1; d_call: TRBD2; v_call: TRBV12-3/TRBV12-4
cdr3_nt: TGTGCCAGCAGTTACGAGGGAGGGGGTTATAGTGGCTACACCTTC; cdr3_aa: CASSYEGGGYSGYTF; clone_size: few; j_call: TRBJ1-2; d_call: -; v_call: TRBV6-6
cdr3_nt: TGTGCCAGCAGCTTCGGACTAAGCAGCTACGAGCAGTACTTC; cdr3_aa: CASSFGLSSYEQYF; clone_size: few; j_call: TRBJ2-7; d_call: -; v_call: TRBV11-2
cdr3_nt: TGTGCCAGCAGTTTTCACAGGCTCGACAATCAGCCCCAGCATTTT; cdr3_aa: CASSFHRLDNQPQHF; clone_size: -; j_call: TRBJ1-5; d_call: -; v_call: TRBV6-1
cdr3_nt: TGCAGCGCTAGAGATATCAGGGGATCCCTAACCTACGAGCAGTACTTC; cdr3_aa: CSARDIRGSLTYEQYF; clone_size: -; j_call: TRBJ2-7; d_call: -; v_call: TRBV20-1
cdr3_nt: TGCAGCGTCCATGGGTTTACCGGGGAGCTGTTTTTT; cdr3_aa: CSVHGFTGELFF; clone_size: -; j_call: TRBJ2-2; d_call: -; v_call: TRBV29-1
cdr3_nt: TGCAGCGTTTGGACAGGGTTGTCATCCGAGCAGTACTTC; cdr3_aa: CSVWTGLSSEQYF; clone_size: -; j_call: TRBJ2-7; d_call: TRBD1; v_call: TRBV29-1
cdr3_nt: TGCAGTGCTAGGGCCGGACAGTTGAATGAGCAGTTCTTC; cdr3_aa: CSARAGQLNEQFF; clone_size: -; j_call: TRBJ2-1; d_call: -; v_call: TRBV20-1
cdr3_nt: TGTGCCACCGGACTAGCGGGAGGGCCCTACGAGCAGTACTTC; cdr3_aa: CATGLAGGPYEQYF; clone_size: -; j_call: TRBJ2-7; d_call: TRBD2; v_call: TRBV19
cdr3_nt: TGCAGTGCTAGACCCCAGGGAGACCCTGAAGCTTTCTTT; cdr3_aa: CSARPQGDPEAFF; clone_size: -; j_call: TRBJ1-1; d_call: -; v_call: TRBV20-1
cdr3_nt: TGTGCCAGCAGCCCCAAGGGACTGATGAACACTGAAGCTTTCTTT; cdr3_aa: CASSPKGLMNTEAFF; clone_size: -; j_call: TRBJ1-1; d_call: -; v_call: TRBV11-2
cdr3_nt: TGTGCCAGCAGCACCCGGACAGGGGACTACGAGCAGTACTTC; cdr3_aa: CASSTRTGDYEQYF; clone_size: few; j_call: TRBJ2-7; d_call: TRBD1; v_call: TRBV13
cdr3_nt: TGTGCCAGCAGTGACTCGGAGGGGGCGGCTGAAGCTTTCTTT; cdr3_aa: CASSDSEGAAEAFF; clone_size: once; j_call: TRBJ1-1; d_call: TRBD1; v_call: TRBV6-4
cdr3_nt: TGTGCCAGCAGTTGGATGGCGACTGAAGCTTTCTTT; cdr3_aa: CASSWMATEAFF; clone_size: -; j_call: TRBJ1-1; d_call: -; v_call: TRBV12-3/TRBV12-4
cdr3_nt: TGTGCCACCAGTGAGGGGCCTTCCTACAATGAGCAGTTCTTC; cdr3_aa: CATSEGPSYNEQFF; clone_size: few; j_call: TRBJ2-1; d_call: -; v_call: TRBV24-1
cdr3_nt: TGTGCCAGCACCTTTCCGAGCGGGACAGCTGAAGCTTTCTTT; cdr3_aa: CASTFPSGTAEAFF; clone_size: few; j_call: TRBJ1-1; d_call: TRBD1; v_call: TRBV2
cdr3_nt: TGTGCCAGCAGTTACTCGAAACTAGCGGGAGTTGCCTACCAAGAGACCCAGTACTTC; cdr3_aa: CASSYSKLAGVAYQETQYF; clone_size: -; j_call: TRBJ2-5; d_call: TRBD2; v_call: TRBV6-2/TRBV6-3
cdr3_nt: TGTGCCAGCAGCTTTTTCCCCGAGACAGAGAACAACGAGCAGTACTTC; cdr3_aa: CASSFFPETENNEQYF; clone_size: -; j_call: TRBJ2-7; d_call: -; v_call: TRBV12-1
cdr3_nt: TGCGCCAGCACCCAGGGGTGGACCTATAATTCACCCCTCCACTTT; cdr3_aa: CASTQGWTYNSPLHF; clone_size: -; j_call: TRBJ1-6; d_call: -; v_call: TRBV5-1
cdr3_nt: TGTGCCAGCAGCCCCCGGAGGGATCCTTACAATGAGCAGTTCTTC; cdr3_aa: CASSPRRDPYNEQFF; clone_size: -; j_call: TRBJ2-1; d_call: -; v_call: TRBV7-9
cdr3_nt: TGTGCCAGCTCACCACTTGTGAGGGAGACCCAGTACTTC; cdr3_aa: CASSPLVRETQYF; clone_size: -; j_call: TRBJ2-5; d_call: -; v_call: TRBV18
cdr3_nt: TGCGCCAGCAGCTTTTCCCTCGTTCTGGGAGGGCTCAATGAGCAGTTCTTC; cdr3_aa: CASSFSLVLGGLNEQFF; clone_size: -; j_call: TRBJ2-1; d_call: TRBD2; v_call: TRBV5-1
cdr3_nt: TGTGCCAGCAGTTACTACACCGGGGAGCTGTTTTTT; cdr3_aa: CASSYYTGELFF; clone_size: -; j_call: TRBJ2-2; d_call: -; v_call: TRBV6-2/TRBV6-3
cdr3_nt: TGCAGCGTTGAAGGTCAGGGGTTAACCCAGCATTTT; cdr3_aa: CSVEGQGLTQHF; clone_size: -; j_call: TRBJ1-5; d_call: -; v_call: TRBV29-1
cdr3_nt: TGCGCCAGCAGCCAACTTCCCGGGACTAGTTACACCGGGGAGCTGTTTTTT; cdr3_aa: CASSQLPGTSYTGELFF; clone_size: once; j_call: TRBJ2-2; d_call: TRBD2; v_call: TRBV4-1
cdr3_nt: TGTGCCAGCAGCAACGGACAGACTCGGGATCAGTACTTC; cdr3_aa: CASSNGQTRDQYF; clone_size: -; j_call: TRBJ2-4; d_call: -; v_call: TRBV28